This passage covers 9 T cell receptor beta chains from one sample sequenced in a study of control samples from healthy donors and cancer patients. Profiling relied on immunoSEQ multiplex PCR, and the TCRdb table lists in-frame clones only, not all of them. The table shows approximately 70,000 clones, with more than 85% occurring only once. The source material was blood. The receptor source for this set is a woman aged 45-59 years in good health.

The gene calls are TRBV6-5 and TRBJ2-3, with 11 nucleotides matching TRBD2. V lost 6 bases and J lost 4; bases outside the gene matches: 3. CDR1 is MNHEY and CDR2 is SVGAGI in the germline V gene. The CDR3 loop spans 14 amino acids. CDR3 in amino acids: CASRASGRPDTQYF. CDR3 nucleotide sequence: TGTGCCAGCAGGGCTAGCGGGAGGCCAGATACGCAGTATTTT.

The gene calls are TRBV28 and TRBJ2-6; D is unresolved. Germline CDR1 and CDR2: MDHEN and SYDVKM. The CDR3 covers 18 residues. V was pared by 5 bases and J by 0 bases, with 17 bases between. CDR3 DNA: TGTGCCAGCAGTCGAGAAAACCTCGGCGGCTCTGGGGCCAACGTCCTGACTTTC. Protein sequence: CASSRENLGGSGANVLTF.

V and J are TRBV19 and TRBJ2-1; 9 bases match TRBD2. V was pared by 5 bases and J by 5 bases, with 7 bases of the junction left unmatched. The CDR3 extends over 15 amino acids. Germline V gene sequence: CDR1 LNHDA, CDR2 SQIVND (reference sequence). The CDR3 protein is CASSFASGANNEQFF. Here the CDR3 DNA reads TGTGCCAGTAGTTTCGCTAGCGGGGCTAACAATGAGCAGTTCTTC.

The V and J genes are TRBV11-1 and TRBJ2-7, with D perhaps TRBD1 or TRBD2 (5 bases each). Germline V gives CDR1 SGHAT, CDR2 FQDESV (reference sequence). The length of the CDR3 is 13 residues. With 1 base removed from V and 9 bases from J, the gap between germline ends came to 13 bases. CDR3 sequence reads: CASSLDLRGTQYF. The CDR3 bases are TGTGCCAGCAGCTTAGATCTACGAGGGACGCAGTACTTC.

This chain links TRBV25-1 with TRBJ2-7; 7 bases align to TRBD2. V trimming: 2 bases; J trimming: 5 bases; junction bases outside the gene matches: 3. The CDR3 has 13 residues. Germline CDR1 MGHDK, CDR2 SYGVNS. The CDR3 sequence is CASSEIGRNEQYF. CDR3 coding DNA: TGTGCCAGCAGTGAAATCGGGAGGAACGAGCAGTACTTC.

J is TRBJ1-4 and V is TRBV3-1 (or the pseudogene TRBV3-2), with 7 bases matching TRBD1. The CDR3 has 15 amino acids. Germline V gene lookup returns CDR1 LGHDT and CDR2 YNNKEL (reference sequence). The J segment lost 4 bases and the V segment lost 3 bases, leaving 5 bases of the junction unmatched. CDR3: CASSQRDRYNEKLFF. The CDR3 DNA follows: TGTGCCAGCAGCCAGCGGGACAGATATAATGAAAAACTGTTTTTT.

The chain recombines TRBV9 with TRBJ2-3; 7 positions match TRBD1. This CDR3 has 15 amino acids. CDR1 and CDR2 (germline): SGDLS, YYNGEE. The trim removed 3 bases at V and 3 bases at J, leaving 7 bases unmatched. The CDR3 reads CASSADREDTDTQYF. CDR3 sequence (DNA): TGTGCCAGCAGCGCCGACAGGGAAGATACAGATACGCAGTATTTT.

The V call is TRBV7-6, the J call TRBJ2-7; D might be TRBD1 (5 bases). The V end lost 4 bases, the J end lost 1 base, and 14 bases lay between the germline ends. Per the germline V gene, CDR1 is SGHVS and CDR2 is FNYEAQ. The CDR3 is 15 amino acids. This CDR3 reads CASSSRLQGSYEQYF. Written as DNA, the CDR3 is TGTGCCAGCAGCTCAAGACTCCAGGGTTCCTACGAGCAGTACTTC.

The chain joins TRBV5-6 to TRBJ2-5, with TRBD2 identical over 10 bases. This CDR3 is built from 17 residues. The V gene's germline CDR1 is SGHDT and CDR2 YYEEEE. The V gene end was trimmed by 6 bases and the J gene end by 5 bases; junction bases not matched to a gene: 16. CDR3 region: CASTPTLASGSRETQYF. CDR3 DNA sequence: TGTGCCAGCACCCCGACTCTGGCTAGCGGGAGTAGGGAGACCCAGTACTTC.